These 17 T cell receptor beta chains originate from one sample sequenced in a study of cytomegalovirus exposure and HLA in healthy donors. The PCR made use of 60 Vbeta and 13 Jbeta primers. Data came from immunoSEQ multiplex PCR; TCRdb stores just in-frame clones and leaves some out. The table records 170,000 or so clones, 77% of them present only once. The sample consisted of PBMCs. Receptor source: a woman aged 25 to 39 in good health and CMV-seropositive.

The chain carries TRBV10-3 and TRBJ1-2; a possible D gene is TRBD1 (6 bases). The CDR3 has 16 residues. From germline, CDR1 is ENHRY and CDR2 SYGVKD. Trimming stripped 0 bases from V and 0 bases from J, with 11 bases between. The DNA for the CDR3 is TGTGCCATCAGTGAGTCGAGGACAGCAACTAACTATGGCTACACCTTC. This gives the protein CAISESRTATNYGYTF.

This clone was picked up a small number of times. The chain couples TRBV7-6 to TRBJ1-4, with D uncertain. This CDR3 is 15 amino acids long. Germline V CDR1 and CDR2: SGHVS, FNYEAQ. The ends were cut back, 1 base at V and 2 bases at J, with 8 bases in the middle. The CDR3 is CASSLVPGTNEKLFF. CDR3 DNA: TGTGCCAGCAGCTTAGTACCGGGGACTAATGAAAAACTGTTTTTT.

The rearrangement links TRBV5-3 to TRBJ2-7; tentatively, D is TRBD1 (6 bases). Being an ORF, TRBV5-3 has a function that is uncertain. The germline V and J ends were trimmed by 2 bases and 3 bases, with 24 bases remaining between them. CDR3 length: 18 residues. The CDR3 DNA reads as TGTGCCAGAAGCTTACATCCCACCGAACAGGGAGTTGGCTACGAGCAGTACTTC. This encodes CARSLHPTEQGVGYEQYF.

The chain recombines TRBV15 with TRBJ2-3; the match to TRBD2 covers 8 bases. The CDR3 runs to 16 residues. Germline V gives CDR1 LNHNV, CDR2 YYDKDF (reference sequence). J lost 5 bases, V lost 4 bases, and 11 bases had no gene match. The CDR3 DNA is TGTGCCACCAGCAAGCCTACTAGCGGATGGGGAGATACGCAGTATTTT. This codes for CATSKPTSGWGDTQYF.

This sequence joins TRBV30 and TRBJ1-1; D gene ambiguous. The CDR3 spans 19 residues. CDR1 and CDR2 (germline): GTSNPN, SVGIG (reference sequence). V lost 4 bases to trimming and J lost 3 bases, with 30 bases between them. CDR3 coding DNA: TGTGCCTGGACCGTTTTCGGAGGGAAGGTCCGGGTGGAGGACACTGAAGCTTTCTTT. Translating it yields CAWTVFGGKVRVEDTEAFF.

The genes are TRBV19 and TRBJ2-7, with 10 bases aligning to TRBD2. V was pared by 3 bases and J by 4 bases, with 9 bases of the junction left unmatched. Germline assignment: CDR1 LNHDA and CDR2 SQIVND (reference sequence). The CDR3 has 16 residues. The CDR3 sequence: CASSIRASGSWYEQYF. In DNA, the CDR3 is TGTGCCAGTAGTATCAGGGCTAGCGGGAGTTGGTACGAGCAGTACTTC. The entire variable domain, with the rest obtained from reference TRBV19 and TRBJ2-7, is as follows: DGGITQSPKYLFRKEGQNVTLSCEQNLNHDAMYWYRQDPGQGLRLIYYSQIVNDFQKGDIAEGYSVSREKKESFPLTVTSAQKNPTAFYLCASSIRASGSWYEQYFGPGTRLTVT.

The chain employs TRBV2 and TRBJ2-3; TRBD1 is a possible D gene (5 bases). This CDR3 is 14 amino acids long. Between the trimmed V and J ends, which lost 6 bases and 0 bases, there was a span of 10 bases. Germline V gene data show CDR1 as SNHLY and CDR2 as FYNNEI. This CDR3 reads CASRKGSSTDTQYF. CDR3 DNA sequence: TGTGCCAGCAGAAAGGGGTCTAGCACAGATACGCAGTATTTT.

CDR3 protein: CASRRGEGWWTEAFF. The CDR3 DNA reads as TGCGCCAGCAGACGAGGAGAGGGTTGGTGGACTGAAGCTTTCTTT. The chain carries TRBV5-1 and TRBJ1-1; D call uncertain. Germline values: CDR1 SGHRS, CDR2 YFSETQ. This CDR3 is built from 15 residues. V shed 5 bases and J shed 5 bases, with 19 bases lying between them.

V gene TRBV11-2 combines with J gene TRBJ2-7; 8 nucleotides match TRBD1. V lost 3 bases, J lost 3 bases, and 7 bases stayed unmatched. This CDR3 spans 15 amino acids. CDR1 is SGHAT, CDR2 FQNNGV, per germline. The DNA of the CDR3 is TGTGCCAGCAGCTTTCCCCAGGGGGCAAGCTACGAGCAGTACTTC. Its translation is CASSFPQGASYEQYF.

This chain joins TRBV21-1 and TRBJ1-5. TRBV21-1 is annotated as a pseudogene. The CDR3 has 16 residues. The CDR3 region is CASSMGRGDLNQPQHF. The CDR3 DNA sequence: TGTGCCAGCAGCATGGGGCGGGGGGATCTAAATCAGCCCCAGCATTTT.

The chain uses TRBV30 and TRBJ2-5; TRBD1 matches 11 bases. The CDR3 runs to 13 residues. From germline, CDR1 is GTSNPN and CDR2 SVGIG (reference sequence). V shed 3 bases, J shed 4 bases, and the junction held 1 base outside the gene matches. CDR3 sequence reads: CAWRDRGLETQYF. In nucleotides, the CDR3 is TGTGCCTGGAGGGACAGGGGGCTAGAGACCCAGTACTTC.

V usage is TRBV6-5 and J usage is TRBJ2-1; unclear D gene. V was cut by 6 bases and J by 0 bases, with 9 bases left in between. CDR3 length equals 14 residues. CDR1 MNHEY and CDR2 SVGAGI come from the germline V gene. CDR3 in amino acids: CASSDSLSYNEQFF. CDR3 bases: TGTGCCAGCAGCGATAGCCTCTCCTACAATGAGCAGTTCTTC.

This chain connects TRBV30 to TRBJ1-3; unclear D gene. V lost 6 bases, J lost 0 bases, and 9 bases lay in between. The CDR3 loop spans 13 amino acids. From germline, CDR1 is GTSNPN and CDR2 SVGIG (reference sequence). The CDR3 region is CACCGSSGNTIYF. The CDR3 coding sequence is TGTGCCTGTTGCGGGAGCTCTGGAAACACCATATATTTT.

The table lists this clone with a count of one. The J gene is TRBJ2-5, the V gene TRBV7-8; TRBD2 agrees at 7 bases. Germline CDR1 reads SGHVS; CDR2 reads FQNEAQ. This CDR3 is 16 amino acids long. After removal of 1 base from V and 4 bases from J, the junction contained 9 bases not matched to a gene. The CDR3 DNA reads TGTGCCAGCAGCTTAGAGGCTCAGGGAGGGTCAGAGACCCAGTACTTC. It specifies CASSLEAQGGSETQYF.

The gene calls are TRBV6-5 and TRBJ2-5; TRBD2 aligns across 7 bases. Germline CDR1 MNHEY, CDR2 SVGAGI. This CDR3 contains 13 residues. V shed 5 bases, J shed 4 bases, and the junction held 4 bases outside the gene matches. The CDR3 DNA sequence: TGTGCCAGCAGTGCCCAGCGGGGAGAGACCCAGTACTTC. Translated: CASSAQRGETQYF.

J is TRBJ1-4 and V is TRBV28, with D maybe TRBD1 (5 bases). This CDR3 has 15 residues. The germline V gene encodes CDR1 MDHEN and CDR2 SYDVKM. Trimming stripped 8 bases from V and 0 bases from J, with 13 bases between. CDR3: CASGGDRATNEKLFF. The CDR3 bases are TGTGCCAGCGGGGGGGATAGGGCAACTAATGAAAAACTGTTTTTT.

The chain carries TRBV5-1 and TRBJ2-3; D is possibly TRBD2 (6 bases). The CDR3 has 14 amino acids. V dropped 0 bases and J dropped 6 bases, with 11 bases sitting between them. CDR1 and CDR2 from the germline V gene are SGHRS and YFSETQ. CDR3 DNA sequence: TGCGCCAGCAGCTTGGAGGGACTCCTCGATACGCAGTATTTT. It encodes CASSLEGLLDTQYF.